This T cell receptor beta chain comes out of a study of blood T cell repertoires in COVID-19. In the study overall: The United States, Italy and Spain were the sources of the acute and convalescent COVID-19 samples. In each case, the material was cDNA or gDNA derived from T cells, B-cell-depleted T cells, or PBMCs.

This CDR3 spans 14 amino acids. Germline V CDR1 and CDR2: SNHLY, FYNNEI. Trimming took off 3 bases at V and 3 bases at J, with 11 bases between the two ends. The authors' processing: Nucleated cell counts were estimated from reference gene primer amplification. This table comes from immunoSEQ multiplex PCR, and its TCRdb copy is limited to in-frame clones, with some not included. D and trimming come from the DNA, and the V and J calls and clone size come from that table. The sample holds roughly 250,000 clones, more than 85% seen once. Source material: peripheral blood. The origin of this receptor is a man between 25 and 39 years old with acute or convalescent COVID-19. The J gene is TRBJ1-1, the V gene TRBV2; D gene uncertain. The CDR3 bases are TGTGCCAGCAGTGAGTTATCACTAGACACTGAAGCTTTCTTT. This sequence encodes CASSELSLDTEAFF.